This T cell receptor beta chain originates from a study of blood T cell repertoires in COVID-19. About the study: Sources were T cells, B-cell-depleted T cells, or PBMCs; the material itself was cDNA or gDNA.

In the original workflow: It was from reference gene primer amplification that nucleated cell counts were estimated. This table comes from immunoSEQ multiplex PCR, and its TCRdb copy is limited to in-frame clones, with some not included. The V and J calls and the clone size are those of that table, but D and trimming were determined from the DNA. The sample shows about 370,000 clones, approximately 87% of them seen only once. Germline V lookup: CDR1 SGHRS, CDR2 YFSETQ. V trimming: 0 bases; J trimming: 3 bases; junction bases outside the gene matches: 5. The CDR3 totals 17 residues. Sequences were obtained from peripheral blood. The receptor's source is a woman in her twenties or thirties with COVID-19, enrolled during active disease. The chain joins TRBV5-1 to TRBJ2-3; TRBD2 matches at 12 bases. The CDR3 protein is CASSLAETSGRTDTQYF. As DNA, the CDR3 is TGCGCCAGCAGCTTGGCCGAGACTAGCGGGAGAACAGATACGCAGTATTTT. Full variable domain (outside the CDR3, taken from reference TRBV5-1 and TRBJ2-3): KAGVTQTPRYLIKTRGQQVTLSCSPISGHRSVSWYQQTPGQGLQFLFEYFSETQRNKGNFPGRFSGRQFSNSRSEMNVSTLELGDSALYLCASSLAETSGRTDTQYFGPGTRLTVL.